Presented here are 27 T cell receptor beta chains from one specimen sequenced in a study of PD-1 blockade in classical Hodgkin lymphoma. The repertoire was sequenced with immunoSEQ multiplex PCR; TCRdb's copy has only in-frame clones and lacks some. The data show approximately 90,000 clones, about nine tenths seen once. Every single patient, without exception, relapsed after autologous stem cell transplantation, and brentuximab vedotin exposure varied. The sequenced sample was peripheral blood mononuclear cells (PBMCs), obtained before the second cycle of nivolumab. The receptor source for this set is a human donor with classical Hodgkin lymphoma.

The chain recombines TRBV19 with TRBJ2-3; 10 positions agree with TRBD2. V shed 4 bases and J 1 base; nucleotides not matched to a gene: 5. Germline V CDR1 and CDR2: LNHDA, SQIVND (reference sequence). The CDR3 covers 16 residues. CDR3 bases: TGTGCCAGTAGTACCACCGGGACTAGCGGCACAGATACGCAGTATTTT. Its protein is CASSTTGTSGTDTQYF.

This chain uses TRBV7-2 with TRBJ1-1; perhaps TRBD1 as D (6 bases). Trimming cost V 3 bases and J 0 bases, with 11 bases left between them. The CDR3 is made up of 15 amino acids. Germline V gene lookup returns CDR1 SGHTA and CDR2 FQGNSA. For the CDR3, the DNA is TGTGCCAGCAGCTTTTCAGGGGCGGTGAACACTGAAGCTTTCTTT. Protein product: CASSFSGAVNTEAFF.

CDR3: CSVELDQPYEQYF. The DNA of the CDR3 is TGCAGCGTTGAGTTGGACCAACCCTACGAGCAGTACTTC. The V gene is TRBV29-1, the J gene TRBJ2-7; D is undetermined. Looked up from germline, CDR1 is SQVTM and CDR2 is ANQGSEA. The CDR3 has 13 amino acids. V lost 3 bases to trimming and J lost 2 bases, with 11 bases between them.

CDR3 nucleotide sequence: TGTGCCAGCAGCTTACTACAGGGGGCTGGCGAGCAGTACTTC. It specifies CASSLLQGAGEQYF. The rearrangement uses TRBV7-9 and TRBJ2-7; TRBD1 aligns across 9 bases. The germline V gene has CDR1 SEHNR and CDR2 FQNEAQ (reference sequence). The CDR3 runs 14 residues. J was trimmed by 6 bases and V by 2 bases; bases with no gene match: 5.

The chain joins TRBV6-5 to TRBJ2-7; weak D call: TRBD2 (6 bases). V was trimmed by 6 bases and J by 1 base, leaving 16 bases between them. This CDR3 spans 15 amino acids. Germline loops: CDR1 MNHEY, CDR2 SVGAGI. CDR3 region: CASSRELAASYEQYF. The CDR3 DNA sequence: TGTGCCAGCAGCCGCGAATTAGCGGCTTCCTACGAGCAGTACTTC.

This clone occurred once. V and J are TRBV9 and TRBJ2-7; D call uncertain. The CDR3 has 16 residues. Trimming stripped 1 base from V and 5 bases from J, with 19 bases between. Germline CDR1 is SGDLS and CDR2 is YYNGEE. CDR3 coding DNA: TGTGCCAGCAGCGTAAGAGGTGCTTCTGTAACCCACGAGCAGTACTTC. Translating it yields CASSVRGASVTHEQYF.

The chain has TRBV7-3 and TRBJ2-1; D tentatively fits TRBD1 or TRBD2 (5 bases each). Germline V gene data show CDR1 as SGHTA and CDR2 as FQGTGA. V was cut by 1 base and J by 4 bases, with 8 bases left in between. The CDR3 extends over 14 amino acids. The CDR3, as DNA: TGTGCCAGCAGCTTAAGTGGGGGATACAATGAGCAGTTCTTC. It specifies CASSLSGGYNEQFF.

This clone appeared a single time. The germline gene is not matched at one end of the junction; a read error may be the cause. The genes are TRBV7-7 and TRBJ2-7; D ambiguous. This CDR3 has 14 residues. Looked up from germline, CDR1 is SSHAT and CDR2 is FNYEAQ (reference sequence). This CDR3 reads CASSLGGGAYEQYF. In nucleotides, the CDR3 is TGTGCTAGCAGCTTAGGCGGTGGAGCCTACGAGCAGTACTTC. The full variable domain, its missing parts supplied by reference TRBV7-7 and TRBJ2-7, is GAGVSQSPRYKVTKRGQDVTLRCDPISSHATLYWYQQALGQGPEFLTYFNYEAQPDKSGLPSDRFSAERPEGSISTLTIQRTEQRDSAMYRCASSLGGGAYEQYFGPGTRLTVT.

The J gene is TRBJ1-4, the V gene TRBV2; the match to TRBD1 covers 7 bases. The junction had 6 bases not matched to a gene; V was cut back by 5 bases and J by 3 bases. Germline V gene sequence: CDR1 SNHLY, CDR2 FYNNEI. There are 15 residues in the CDR3. The CDR3 nucleotides are TGTGCCAGCAGTCGACAGGGTTTGGCTAATGAAAAACTGTTTTTT. Amino acids: CASSRQGLANEKLFF.

The chain is built from TRBV7-2 and TRBJ2-3; TRBD2 aligns across 9 bases. CDR1 is SGHTA, CDR2 FQGNSA, per germline. This CDR3 has 15 residues. Trimming took 1 base from V and 1 from J; bases not matched to a gene: 0. CDR3 DNA: TGTGCCAGCAGCTTAGGGACTAGCGGCACAGATACGCAGTATTTT. Protein product: CASSLGTSGTDTQYF.

This chain connects TRBV7-9 to TRBJ1-1; D is perhaps TRBD1 (5 bases). This CDR3 has 11 residues. Looked up from germline, CDR1 is SEHNR and CDR2 is FQNEAQ (reference sequence). V gave up 4 bases and J gave up 10 bases, with 10 bases separating them. CDR3 amino acids: CASSSGWAAFF. The CDR3 region has the DNA TGTGCCAGCAGCTCAGGGTGGGCAGCTTTCTTT.

The gene calls are TRBV11-2 and TRBJ1-4; D is possibly TRBD1 (6 bases). Germline CDR1 SGHAT, CDR2 FQNNGV. The CDR3 loop spans 15 amino acids. V was clipped by 1 base and J by 10 bases, with 16 bases between them. This chain's CDR3 is CASSLGGGSRGKLFF. The CDR3 bases are TGTGCCAGCAGCTTAGGAGGGGGATCCCGGGGAAAACTGTTTTTT.

The V call is TRBV7-8, the J call TRBJ2-3; the D is unclear. Germline assignment: CDR1 SGHVS and CDR2 FQNEAQ. V lost 6 bases to trimming and J lost 0 bases, with 4 bases between them. The CDR3 consists of 12 residues. The CDR3 DNA is TGTGCCAGCAGTCAGAGCACAGATACGCAGTATTTT. This encodes CASSQSTDTQYF.

The gene calls are TRBV28 and TRBJ2-7; 8 positions agree with TRBD1. There are 14 residues in the CDR3. From germline, CDR1 is MDHEN and CDR2 SYDVKM. The V segment lost 7 bases and the J segment 4 bases; nucleotides outside the gene matches: 9. The CDR3 here is CASTAWTGFYEQYF. The CDR3 DNA reads as TGTGCCAGCACGGCTTGGACAGGGTTTTACGAGCAGTACTTC.

The V and J genes are TRBV10-3 and TRBJ1-1, with 9 bases lining up with TRBD1. V gave up 5 bases and J gave up 3 bases; unmatched junction bases: 1. The CDR3 covers 13 residues. Per the germline V gene, CDR1 is ENHRY and CDR2 is SYGVKD. This chain's CDR3 is CAISRTGDTEAFF. The CDR3 DNA follows: TGTGCCATCAGTAGGACAGGGGACACTGAAGCTTTCTTT.

This chain's CDR3 is CASSPRRGWTDTQYF. Written as DNA, the CDR3 is TGTGCCAGCTCACCACGGCGGGGGTGGACAGATACGCAGTATTTT. The chain joins TRBV18 to TRBJ2-3; 7 positions match TRBD2. The germline CDR1 and CDR2 sequences are KGHSH and LQKENI. The CDR3 is 15 residues long. J was trimmed by 3 bases and V by 1 base; bases with no gene match: 4.

This chain links TRBV19 with TRBJ1-5; D may be TRBD1 (6 bases). Germline V CDR1 and CDR2: LNHDA, SQIVND (reference sequence). V was clipped by 7 bases and J by 6 bases, with 16 bases between them. This CDR3 is 14 amino acids long. In nucleotides, the CDR3 is TGTGCCAGTACTGGCCAGGGGCGTGTTCAGCCCCAGCATTTT. It encodes CASTGQGRVQPQHF.

V and J are TRBV28 and TRBJ2-7; 7 bases are shared with TRBD1. The CDR3 consists of 15 residues. With 4 bases clipped from V and 2 bases from J, the junction kept 8 bases outside the gene matches. Germline V gene lookup returns CDR1 MDHEN and CDR2 SYDVKM. Here the CDR3 DNA reads TGTGCCAGCAGTTGGCCGAACAGGGGACCCTACGAGCAGTACTTC. This encodes CASSWPNRGPYEQYF.

The V call is TRBV11-1, the J call TRBJ2-5; D remains unclear. The germline gives CDR1 SGHAT, CDR2 FQDESV (reference sequence). The CDR3 contains 15 residues. Trimming removed 0 bases from V and 2 bases from J, with 10 bases in between. Here the CDR3 DNA reads TGTGCCAGCAGCTTAGCCCGGTCGCCTCAAGAGACCCAGTACTTC. Protein product: CASSLARSPQETQYF.

The chain combines TRBV11-2 with TRBJ1-6; D may be TRBD1 (6 bases). The CDR3 extends over 14 amino acids. CDR1 SGHAT and CDR2 FQNNGV come from the germline V gene. Trimming took off 3 bases at V and 8 bases at J, with 11 bases between the two ends. The CDR3 loop reads CASSFQGTDSPLHF. CDR3 DNA sequence: TGTGCCAGCAGCTTTCAGGGGACCGATTCACCCCTCCACTTT.

This rearrangement joins TRBV6-5 to TRBJ2-2; D ambiguous. Germline values: CDR1 MNHEY, CDR2 SVGAGI. Trimming left V 4 bases short and J 5 bases short, with 14 bases between. This CDR3 region has 15 residues. The CDR3 nucleotides read TGTGCCAGCAGTTTTGTAGAGAACCCAACCGGGGAGCTGTTTTTT. This codes for CASSFVENPTGELFF.

This chain joins TRBV2 and TRBJ1-1; perhaps TRBD1 as D (5 bases). V was cut by 9 bases and J by 5 bases, with 10 bases left in between. The CDR3 extends over 11 amino acids. CDR1 is SNHLY and CDR2 is FYNNEI in the germline V gene. The CDR3 nucleotides read TGTGCCAGTGGGGGGGTAACTGAAGCTTTCTTT. Protein sequence: CASGGVTEAFF.

The rearrangement joins TRBV7-6 to TRBJ1-1; possible D gene TRBD1, 5 bases. Germline V gene data show CDR1 as SGHVS and CDR2 as FNYEAQ. V lost 5 bases and J lost 6, with 25 bases in between. The CDR3 has 17 amino acids. The CDR3 loop is CASSKPGPDVIRAEAFF. CDR3 sequence (DNA): TGTGCCAGCAGCAAACCGGGACCAGACGTTATTCGGGCTGAAGCTTTCTTT.

V and J are TRBV7-2 and TRBJ1-2, with D maybe TRBD1 (5 bases). CDR3 length: 13 amino acids. Per germline, CDR1 SGHTA and CDR2 FQGNSA. V lost 3 bases, J lost 9 bases, and 14 bases lay in between. Here the CDR3 DNA reads TGTGCCAGCAGCTTCGGAGGGACGAGGAGCTACACCTTC. Translating it yields CASSFGGTRSYTF.

About this clone itself: Its ends do not fully match the called genes, so a read error is possible. This sequence joins TRBV5-1 and TRBJ2-5, with D hard to call. This CDR3 spans 16 amino acids. Germline assignment: CDR1 SGHRS and CDR2 YFSETQ. The CDR3 protein is CASSLAVGTLQETQYF. The DNA of the CDR3 is TGCGCCAGCAGTTTGGCCGTGGGAACATTACAAGAGACCCAGTACTTC.

This chain joins TRBV5-1 and TRBJ2-7, with 9 bases aligning to TRBD1. Trimming at V came to 0 bases and at J to 6 bases, leaving 13 bases not matched to a gene. The CDR3 covers 17 residues. The germline gives CDR1 SGHRS, CDR2 YFSETQ. The CDR3: CASSLALGGQGHVEQYF. DNA of the CDR3: TGCGCCAGCAGCTTGGCGCTGGGGGGACAGGGTCATGTCGAGCAGTACTTC. Looking up the rest from reference TRBV5-1 and TRBJ2-7 gives the full variable domain: KAGVTQTPRYLIKTRGQQVTLSCSPISGHRSVSWYQQTPGQGLQFLFEYFSETQRNKGNFPGRFSGRQFSNSRSEMNVSTLELGDSALYLCASSLALGGQGHVEQYFGPGTRLTVT.

The chain uses TRBV5-4 and TRBJ2-3, with a weak D call TRBD2 (6 bases). CDR1 is SGHNT, CDR2 YYREEE, per germline (reference sequence). The CDR3 sequence is 15 residues long. V gave up 2 bases and J gave up 0 bases, with 10 bases separating them. The CDR3 DNA is TGTGCCAGCAGCTTTGGCGGGACTAGCACAGATACGCAGTATTTT. This codes for CASSFGGTSTDTQYF. The full variable domain, its missing parts supplied by reference TRBV5-4 and TRBJ2-3, is ETGVTQSPTHLIKTRGQQVTLRCSSQSGHNTVSWYQQALGQGPQFIFQYYREEENGRGNFPPRFSGLQFPNYSSELNVNALELDDSALYLCASSFGGTSTDTQYFGPGTRLTVL.